This T cell receptor (beta chain) comes out of a study of shared clonotypes between healthy human individuals. Under the authors' procedure: With immunoSEQ giving junction-only sequences and no quality scores, filtering differed. TCRdb's table, derived via immunoSEQ multiplex PCR, lists solely in-frame clones and lacks some. V and J calls and clone size are copied from that table; D and trimming were computed from the DNA. The sample has about 2.3 million clones, 92% seen once. This clonotype originated in a man aged 18-30 years in good health. Some clones in this sample may be carry-over from other donors' samples. Sample: naive CD4+ T cells from PBMCs. Noted subset: CD45RA+ positively selected.

The CDR3 reads CASSEANAGDSPLHF. DNA for the CDR3: TGTGCCAGCAGTGAAGCAAACGCAGGGGATTCACCCCTCCACTTT. This chain uses TRBV2 with TRBJ1-6; the D gene is possibly TRBD1 (6 bases). V was cut by 0 bases and J by 8 bases, with 11 bases left in between. Germline CDR1 SNHLY, CDR2 FYNNEI. The CDR3 totals 15 residues.